This T cell receptor (beta chain) was sequenced during a study of blood T cells in healthy people across ages. For the second PCR, which ran for about 6 to 12 cycles, a sample-barcoded 5' primer and a J-beta primer mix were used. MiXCR, applied by TCRdb to the 5' RACE reads, yields one record per CDR3 protein. Of 600,000 to 850,000 distinct CDR3 sequences in the sample, approximately 25% were seen once. Around 10 milliliters was the volume of peripheral blood drawn from each donor. These data were likewise used in another study, on T cells of mothers and their children. That paper adds: Samples were obtained from three healthy Caucasian mothers and their six children. Mothers and children who were related shared slightly more overlap than unrelated pairs, but not significantly more.

Sequenced material: blood. This TCR derives from a boy between 10 and 17 years old in good health.

The CDR3 protein is CASRGDRTEQYF. In nucleotides, the CDR3 is TGTGCCAGCAGGGGGGACAGGACCGAGCAGTACTTC. V usage is TRBV2 and J usage is TRBJ2-7, with TRBD1 identical over 8 bases. CDR3 length equals 12 residues. Germline V lookup: CDR1 SNHLY, CDR2 FYNNEI. V dropped 6 bases and J dropped 6; count of bases not matched to a gene: 4.